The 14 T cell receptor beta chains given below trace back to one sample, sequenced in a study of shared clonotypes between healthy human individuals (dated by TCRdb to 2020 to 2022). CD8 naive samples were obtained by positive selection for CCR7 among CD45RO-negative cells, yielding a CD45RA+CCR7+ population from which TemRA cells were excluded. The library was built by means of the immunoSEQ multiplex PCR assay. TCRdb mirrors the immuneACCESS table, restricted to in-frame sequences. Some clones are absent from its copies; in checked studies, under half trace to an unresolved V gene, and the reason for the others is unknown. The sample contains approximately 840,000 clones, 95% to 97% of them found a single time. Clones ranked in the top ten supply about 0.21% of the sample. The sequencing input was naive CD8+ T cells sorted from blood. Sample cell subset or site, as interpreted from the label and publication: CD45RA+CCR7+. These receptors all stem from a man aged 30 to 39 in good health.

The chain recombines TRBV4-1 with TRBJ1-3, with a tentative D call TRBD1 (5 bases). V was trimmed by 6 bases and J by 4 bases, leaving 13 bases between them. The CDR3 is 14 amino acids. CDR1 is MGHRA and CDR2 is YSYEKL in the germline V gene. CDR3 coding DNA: TGCGCCAGCAGTCAGTTGGGGCTCGGAAACACCATATATTTT. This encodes CASSQLGLGNTIYF.

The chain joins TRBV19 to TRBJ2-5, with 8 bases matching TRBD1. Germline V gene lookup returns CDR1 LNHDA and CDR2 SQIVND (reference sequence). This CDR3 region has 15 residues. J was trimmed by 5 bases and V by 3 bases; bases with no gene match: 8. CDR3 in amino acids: CASSIGTGGGETQYF. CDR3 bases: TGTGCCAGTAGTATCGGGACAGGCGGCGGGGAGACCCAGTACTTC.

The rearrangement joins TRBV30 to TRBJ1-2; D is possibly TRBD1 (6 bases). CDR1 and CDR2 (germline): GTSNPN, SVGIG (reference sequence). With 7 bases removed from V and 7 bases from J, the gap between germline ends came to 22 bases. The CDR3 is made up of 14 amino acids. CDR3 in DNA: TGTGCCTCGTTTTTCCCGAAGGGGGATTCTGGCTACACCTTC. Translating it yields CASFFPKGDSGYTF.

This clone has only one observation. The CDR3 DNA sequence: TGCGCCAGCAGCCAAGGTAGCACAGATACGCAGTATTTT. Translated: CASSQGSTDTQYF. The J gene is TRBJ2-3, the V gene TRBV4-3, with D hard to call. From germline, CDR1 is LGHNA and CDR2 YSLEER. This CDR3 has 13 residues. Trimming cost V 1 base and J 0 bases, with 2 bases left between them.

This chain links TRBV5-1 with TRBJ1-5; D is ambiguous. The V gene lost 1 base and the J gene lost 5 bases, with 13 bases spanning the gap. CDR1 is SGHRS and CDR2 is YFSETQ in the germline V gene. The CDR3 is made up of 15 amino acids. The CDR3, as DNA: TGCGCCAGCAGCTTGTCCGGGGTTAGGGATCAGCCCCAGCATTTT. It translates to CASSLSGVRDQPQHF.

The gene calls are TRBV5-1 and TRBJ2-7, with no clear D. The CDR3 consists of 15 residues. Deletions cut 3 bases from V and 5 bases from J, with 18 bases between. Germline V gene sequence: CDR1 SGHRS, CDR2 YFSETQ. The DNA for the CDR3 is TGCGCCAGCAGCTCGAGACACCTAGGGTGGCACGAGCAGTACTTC. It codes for CASSSRHLGWHEQYF.

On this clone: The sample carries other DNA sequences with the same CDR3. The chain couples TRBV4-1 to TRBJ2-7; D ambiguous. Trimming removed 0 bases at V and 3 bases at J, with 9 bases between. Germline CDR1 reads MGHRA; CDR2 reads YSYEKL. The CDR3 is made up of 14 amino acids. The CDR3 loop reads CASSQDLNLYEQYF. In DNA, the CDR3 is TGCGCCAGCAGCCAAGATCTAAACCTCTACGAGCAGTACTTC.

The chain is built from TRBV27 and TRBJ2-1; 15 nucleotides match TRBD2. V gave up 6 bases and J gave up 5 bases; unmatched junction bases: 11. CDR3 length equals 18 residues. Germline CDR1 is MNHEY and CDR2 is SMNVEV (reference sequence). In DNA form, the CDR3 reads TGTGCCAGCAGCCCCTTGGCGGGACTAGCGGGAGGTGACAATGAGCAGTTCTTC. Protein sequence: CASSPLAGLAGGDNEQFF.

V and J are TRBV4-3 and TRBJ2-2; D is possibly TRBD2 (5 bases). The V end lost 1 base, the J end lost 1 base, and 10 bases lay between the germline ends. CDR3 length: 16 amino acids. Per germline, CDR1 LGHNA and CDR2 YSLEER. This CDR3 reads CASSQGGLENTGELFF. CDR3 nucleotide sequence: TGCGCCAGCAGCCAAGGAGGACTGGAGAACACCGGGGAGCTGTTTTTT.

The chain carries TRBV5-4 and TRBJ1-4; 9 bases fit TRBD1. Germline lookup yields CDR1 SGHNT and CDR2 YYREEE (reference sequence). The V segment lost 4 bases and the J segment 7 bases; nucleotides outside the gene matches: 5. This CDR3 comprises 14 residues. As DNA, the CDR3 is TGTGCCAGCAGCAGGGACAGGGTGGGTGAAAAACTGTTTTTT. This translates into CASSRDRVGEKLFF.

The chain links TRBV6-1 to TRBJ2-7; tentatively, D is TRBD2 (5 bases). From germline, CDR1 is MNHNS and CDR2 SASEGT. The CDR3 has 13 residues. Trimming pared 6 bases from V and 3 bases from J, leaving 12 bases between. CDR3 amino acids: CASSAPEDYEQYF. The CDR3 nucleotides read TGTGCCAGCAGCGCCCCGGAGGACTACGAGCAGTACTTC.

The CDR3 bases are TGTGCCAGCAGCCAAGATGTTACAGATACGCAGTATTTT. The encoded protein is CASSQDVTDTQYF. The V gene is TRBV14, the J gene TRBJ2-3, with no clear D. The CDR3 covers 13 residues. Trimming stripped 0 bases from V and 3 bases from J, with 4 bases between. In germline, CDR1 is SGHDN, CDR2 FVKESK.

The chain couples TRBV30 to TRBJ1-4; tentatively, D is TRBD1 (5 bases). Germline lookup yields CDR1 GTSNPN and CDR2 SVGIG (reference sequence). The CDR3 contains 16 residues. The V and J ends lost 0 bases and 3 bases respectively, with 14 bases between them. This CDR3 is CAWSVEGDSSNEKLFF. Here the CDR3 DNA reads TGTGCCTGGAGTGTAGAGGGCGACAGCTCTAATGAAAAACTGTTTTTT.

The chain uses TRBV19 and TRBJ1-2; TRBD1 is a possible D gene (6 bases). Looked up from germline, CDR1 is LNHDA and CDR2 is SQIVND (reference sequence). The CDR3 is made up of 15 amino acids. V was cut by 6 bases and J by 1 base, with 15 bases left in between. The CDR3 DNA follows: TGTGCCAGTAGGACTCCGGGACAACTTAACTATGGCTACACCTTC. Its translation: CASRTPGQLNYGYTF.